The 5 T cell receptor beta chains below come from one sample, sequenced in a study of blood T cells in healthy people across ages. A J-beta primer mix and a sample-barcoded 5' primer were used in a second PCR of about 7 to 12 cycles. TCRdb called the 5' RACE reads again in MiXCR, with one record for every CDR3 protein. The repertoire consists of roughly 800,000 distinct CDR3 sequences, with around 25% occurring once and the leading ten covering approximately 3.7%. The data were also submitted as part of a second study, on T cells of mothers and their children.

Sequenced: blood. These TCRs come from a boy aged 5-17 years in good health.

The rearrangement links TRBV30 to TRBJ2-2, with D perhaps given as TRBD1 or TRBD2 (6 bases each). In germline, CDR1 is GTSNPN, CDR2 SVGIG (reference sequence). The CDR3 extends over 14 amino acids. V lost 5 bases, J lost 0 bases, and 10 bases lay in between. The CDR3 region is CAWLGGANTGELFF. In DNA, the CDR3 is TGTGCCTGGCTCGGGGGCGCGAACACCGGGGAGCTGTTTTTT.

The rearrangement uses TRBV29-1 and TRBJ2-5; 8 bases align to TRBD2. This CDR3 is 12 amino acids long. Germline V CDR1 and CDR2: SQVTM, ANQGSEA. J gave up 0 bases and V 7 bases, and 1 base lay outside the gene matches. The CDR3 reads CSAGGYQETQYF. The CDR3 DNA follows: TGCAGCGCGGGGGGGTACCAAGAGACCCAGTACTTC.

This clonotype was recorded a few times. The CDR3 reads CASSDGLDGYTF. The CDR3 region has the DNA TGTGCCAGCAGTGATGGGTTGGATGGCTACACCTTC. This chain connects TRBV6-4 to TRBJ1-2, with no clear D. The CDR3 runs to 12 residues. The germline gives CDR1 MRHNA, CDR2 SNTAGT. The V end lost 3 bases, the J end lost 6 bases, and 8 bases lay between the germline ends.

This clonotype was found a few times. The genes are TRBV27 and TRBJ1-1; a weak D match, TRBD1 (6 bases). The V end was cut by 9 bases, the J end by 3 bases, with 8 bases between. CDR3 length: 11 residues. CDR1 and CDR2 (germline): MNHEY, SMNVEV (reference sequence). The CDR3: CARGGYTEAFF. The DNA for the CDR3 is TGTGCCAGAGGGGGTTACACTGAAGCTTTCTTT.

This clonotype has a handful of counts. Here the CDR3 reads CASRYQGALETQYF. As DNA, the CDR3 is TGTGCCAGCAGGTATCAGGGGGCACTCGAGACCCAGTACTTC. V gene TRBV28 combines with J gene TRBJ2-5; the match to TRBD1 covers 8 bases. This CDR3 region has 14 residues. Germline CDR1 is MDHEN and CDR2 is SYDVKM. The junction had 8 bases not matched to a gene; V was cut back by 6 bases and J by 5 bases.